This TCR beta chain stems from a study of Ad26.COV2.S vaccination and SARS-CoV-2 variants. Study-level findings and limits: The study found similar non-spike TCR breadth in vaccine and placebo recipients. Compared with placebo recipients, vaccine recipients had higher spike-specific TCR breadth.

Trimming cost V 0 bases and J 0 bases, with 9 bases left between them. The CDR3 has 16 residues. Germline V gene data show CDR1 as LGHNA and CDR2 as YSLEER. Measured with immunoSEQ multiplex PCR; TCRdb has only the in-frame clones, and not every one. This sample has 440,000 or so clones, with about nine tenths found just once. Stated treatment: some 19 received Ad26.COV2.S at low or high dose, single or two shots; roughly 5 received placebo; per-sample allocation not given. Sampling happened 63 days after the first vaccine or placebo injection. Worth noting for this clone: Its antigen is currently unknown.

The specimen comprised peripheral blood, sampled in a trial of Ad26.COV2.S vaccine versus placebo. This sequence was found in a person aged 18-65 years who received the Ad26.COV2.S COVID-19 vaccine or a placebo. The V and J genes are TRBV4-3 and TRBJ1-3, with a weak D call TRBD1 (5 bases). CDR3 DNA sequence: TGCGCCAGCAGCCAAGATGGGGGACTCTCTGGAAACACCATATATTTT. Protein product: CASSQDGGLSGNTIYF.